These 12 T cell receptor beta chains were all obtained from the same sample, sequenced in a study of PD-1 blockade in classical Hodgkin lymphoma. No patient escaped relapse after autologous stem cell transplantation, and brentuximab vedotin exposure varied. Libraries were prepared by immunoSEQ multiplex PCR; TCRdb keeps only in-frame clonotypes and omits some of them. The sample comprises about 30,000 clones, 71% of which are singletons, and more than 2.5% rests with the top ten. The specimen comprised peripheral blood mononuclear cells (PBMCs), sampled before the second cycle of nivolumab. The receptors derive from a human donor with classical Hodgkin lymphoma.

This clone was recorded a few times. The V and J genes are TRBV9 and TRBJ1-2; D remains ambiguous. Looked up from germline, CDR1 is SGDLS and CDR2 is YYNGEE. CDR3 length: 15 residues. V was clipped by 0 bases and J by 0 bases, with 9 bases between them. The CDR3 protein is CASSVGRRTNYGYTF. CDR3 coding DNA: TGTGCCAGCAGCGTAGGTAGGCGAACTAACTATGGCTACACCTTC.

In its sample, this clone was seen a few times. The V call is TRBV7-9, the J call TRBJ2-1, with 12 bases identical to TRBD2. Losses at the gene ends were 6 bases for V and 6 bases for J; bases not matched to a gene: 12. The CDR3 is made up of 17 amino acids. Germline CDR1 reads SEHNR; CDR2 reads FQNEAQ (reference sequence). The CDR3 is CASRGPILAGGLNEQFF. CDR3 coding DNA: TGTGCCAGCAGAGGACCAATTCTAGCGGGGGGGCTCAATGAGCAGTTCTTC.

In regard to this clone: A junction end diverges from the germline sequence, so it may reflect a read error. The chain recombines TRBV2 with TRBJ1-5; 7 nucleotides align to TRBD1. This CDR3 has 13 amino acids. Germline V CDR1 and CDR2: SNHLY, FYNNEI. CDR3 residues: CGSREGAEQPQHF. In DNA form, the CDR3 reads TGTGGCAGCCGAGAGGGGGCTGAGCAGCCCCAGCATTTT.

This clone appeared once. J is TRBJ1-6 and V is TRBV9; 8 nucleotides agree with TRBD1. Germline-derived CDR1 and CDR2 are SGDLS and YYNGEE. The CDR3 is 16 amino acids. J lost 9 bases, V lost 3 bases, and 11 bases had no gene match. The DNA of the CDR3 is TGTGCCAGCAGCGCGGACATGGACAGGGTAGGTTCACCCCTCCACTTT. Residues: CASSADMDRVGSPLHF.

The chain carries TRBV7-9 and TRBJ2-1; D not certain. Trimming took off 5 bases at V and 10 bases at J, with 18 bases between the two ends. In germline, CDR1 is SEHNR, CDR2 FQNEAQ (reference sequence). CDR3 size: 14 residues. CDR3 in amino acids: CASSNLVDRREQFF. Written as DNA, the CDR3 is TGTGCCAGCAGCAACCTCGTGGATCGCCGGGAGCAGTTCTTC.

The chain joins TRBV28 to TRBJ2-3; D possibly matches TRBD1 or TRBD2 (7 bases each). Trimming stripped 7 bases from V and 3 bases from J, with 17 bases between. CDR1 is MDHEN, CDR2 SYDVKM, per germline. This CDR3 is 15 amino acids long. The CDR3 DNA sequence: TGTGCCAGCAATAAATGGGAGGGGGCGACAGATACGCAGTATTTT. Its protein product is CASNKWEGATDTQYF.

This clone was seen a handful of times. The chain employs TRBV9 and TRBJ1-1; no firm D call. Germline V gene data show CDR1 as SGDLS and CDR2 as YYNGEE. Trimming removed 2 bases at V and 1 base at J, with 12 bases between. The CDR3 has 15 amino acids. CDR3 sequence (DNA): TGTGCCAGCAGCGTTAGTCCAACACAGAACACTGAAGCTTTCTTT. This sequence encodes CASSVSPTQNTEAFF. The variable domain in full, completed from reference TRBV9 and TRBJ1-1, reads DSGVTQTPKHLITATGQRVTLRCSPRSGDLSVYWYQQSLDQGLQFLIQYYNGEERAKGNILERFSAQQFPDLHSELNLSSLELGDSALYFCASSVSPTQNTEAFFGQGTRLTVV.

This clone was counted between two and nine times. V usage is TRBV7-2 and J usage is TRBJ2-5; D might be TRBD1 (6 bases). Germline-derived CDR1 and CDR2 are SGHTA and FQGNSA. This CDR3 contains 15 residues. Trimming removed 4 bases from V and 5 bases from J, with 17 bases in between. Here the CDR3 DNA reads TGTGCCAGCAGCTACCACGACCCCAGGGGCGAGACCCAGTACTTC. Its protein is CASSYHDPRGETQYF.

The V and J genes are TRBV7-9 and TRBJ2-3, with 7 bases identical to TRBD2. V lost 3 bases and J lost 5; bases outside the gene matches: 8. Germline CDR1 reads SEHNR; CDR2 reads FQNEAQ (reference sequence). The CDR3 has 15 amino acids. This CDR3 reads CASSFGTTNGDTQYF. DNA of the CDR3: TGTGCCAGCAGCTTCGGGACTACGAACGGAGATACGCAGTATTTT.

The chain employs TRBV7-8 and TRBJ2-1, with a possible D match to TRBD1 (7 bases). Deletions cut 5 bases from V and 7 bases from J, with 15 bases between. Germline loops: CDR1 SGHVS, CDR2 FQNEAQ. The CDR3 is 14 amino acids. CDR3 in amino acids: CASSRTAGGNEQFF. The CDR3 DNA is TGTGCCAGCAGCCGCACCGCAGGGGGGAATGAGCAGTTCTTC.

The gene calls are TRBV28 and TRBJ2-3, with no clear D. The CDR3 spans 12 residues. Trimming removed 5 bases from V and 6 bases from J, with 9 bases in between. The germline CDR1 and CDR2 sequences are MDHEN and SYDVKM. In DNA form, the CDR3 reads TGTGCCAGCAGTCCCAGCATCGATACGCAGTATTTT. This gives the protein CASSPSIDTQYF.

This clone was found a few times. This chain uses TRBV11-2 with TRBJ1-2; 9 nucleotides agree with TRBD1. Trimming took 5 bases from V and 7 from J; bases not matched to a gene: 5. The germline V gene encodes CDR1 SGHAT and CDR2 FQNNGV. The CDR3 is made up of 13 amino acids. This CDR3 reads CASSPQGAPGYTF. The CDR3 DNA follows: TGTGCCAGCAGCCCACAGGGGGCGCCTGGCTACACCTTC. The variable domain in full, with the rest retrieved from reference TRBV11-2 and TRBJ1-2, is EAGVAQSPRYKIIEKRQSVAFWCNPISGHATLYWYQQILGQGPKLLIQFQNNGVVDDSQLPKDRFSAERLKGVDSTLKIQPAKLEDSAVYLCASSPQGAPGYTFGSGTRLTVV.